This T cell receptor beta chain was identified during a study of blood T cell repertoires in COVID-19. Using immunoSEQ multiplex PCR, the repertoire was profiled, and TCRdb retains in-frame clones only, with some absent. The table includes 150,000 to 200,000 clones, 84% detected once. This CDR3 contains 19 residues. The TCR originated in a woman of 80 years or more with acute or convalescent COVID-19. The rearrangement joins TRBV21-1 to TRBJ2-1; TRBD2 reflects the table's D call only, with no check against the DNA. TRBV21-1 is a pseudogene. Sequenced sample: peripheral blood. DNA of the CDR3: TGTGCCAGCAGCAAAAGGCGGAAGGATAGCGGGAATCCCTACAATGAGCAGTTCTTC. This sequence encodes CASSKRRKDSGNPYNEQFF.